This T cell receptor (beta chain) was documented in a study of blood T cell repertoires in COVID-19. In the study overall: The United States, Italy and Spain supplied acute and convalescent COVID-19 samples. From T cells, B-cell-depleted T cells, or PBMCs came the material, which was cDNA or gDNA.

The assay was immunoSEQ multiplex PCR, and TCRdb's table has in-frame clones only and misses some. The table lists about 41,000 clones, around 88% of them singletons. Trimming at V came to 3 bases and at J to 12 bases, leaving 25 bases not matched to a gene. Germline assignment: CDR1 LGHDT and CDR2 YNNKEL (reference sequence). The length of the CDR3 is 19 residues. The material sequenced was peripheral blood. The rearrangement joins TRBV3-1 (or the pseudogene TRBV3-2) to TRBJ2-1, with 8 nucleotides matching TRBD2. The sequence came from a woman over 75 with active or convalescent COVID-19. The CDR3 spells CASSQVAGGAPSHNERQFF. The CDR3, as DNA: TGTGCCAGCAGCCAGGTCGCGGGAGGAGCCCCATCCCACAATGAGCGGCAGTTCTTC.